This TCR beta chain was identified during a study of CXCR3-negative and CXCR3-positive naive CD8 T cells. The CDR3 runs 17 residues. UMI labels and 5' RACE were used to prepare the TRB cDNA libraries. From its re-call of the 5' RACE reads, TCRdb lists each CDR3 protein once, without DNA. This table lists 130,000 or so distinct CDR3 sequences. Comments on this clonotype: What it binds is unknown.

CD45RO-CCR7+CD27+CD95- cells counted as naive CD8+ T cells. Broader study findings: CXCR3-negative naive cells had less hydrophobic TRB CDR3s than did CXCR3-positive naive cells. TCR interaction strength was inferred from TRB CDR3 physicochemistry, as CD5 matched across naive subsets. Sequencing showed both naive subsets with comparably high diversity, and memory CD8+ cells much lower.

This rearrangement joins TRBV23-1 to TRBJ2-6. Being an ORF, TRBV23-1 has a function that is uncertain. This receptor was obtained from a human donor in good health. Some clones in this sample may be carry-over from other donors' samples. The sample comprised naive CXCR3- CD8+ T cells from blood. Specified subset: CD45RO-CCR7+CD27+CD95- naive CD8+ T cells lacking CXCR3 (TNR3-). CDR3 sequence: CASSQSGQGSGANVLTF.